This TCR beta chain is from a study of T cells after yellow fever vaccination. Overall study findings and caveats: Clones that expanded after primary vaccination mostly reappeared after the booster (around 96% CD4, 75% to 90% CD8).

Germline lookup yields CDR1 DFQATT and CDR2 SNEGSKA (reference sequence). J gave up 4 bases and V 6 bases, and 9 bases lay outside the gene matches. The CDR3 covers 14 residues. In the case of this clonotype: Antigen specificity is unknown.

TCRdb itself ran the 5' RACE reads through MiXCR, one entry per CDR3 protein. The table shows fewer than 650,000 distinct CDR3 sequences, with roughly a fifth occurring only once. The J gene is TRBJ2-3, the V gene TRBV20-1; 8 bases line up with TRBD2. The source of this sequence is a man younger than 35 who received the YFV17D yellow fever vaccine. The input for sequencing was PBMCs, taken roughly 20 days after the first yellow fever vaccination. CDR3 residues: CSAYGAGGPDTQYF. The DNA of the CDR3 is TGCAGTGCGTACGGGGCGGGGGGACCAGATACGCAGTATTTT.